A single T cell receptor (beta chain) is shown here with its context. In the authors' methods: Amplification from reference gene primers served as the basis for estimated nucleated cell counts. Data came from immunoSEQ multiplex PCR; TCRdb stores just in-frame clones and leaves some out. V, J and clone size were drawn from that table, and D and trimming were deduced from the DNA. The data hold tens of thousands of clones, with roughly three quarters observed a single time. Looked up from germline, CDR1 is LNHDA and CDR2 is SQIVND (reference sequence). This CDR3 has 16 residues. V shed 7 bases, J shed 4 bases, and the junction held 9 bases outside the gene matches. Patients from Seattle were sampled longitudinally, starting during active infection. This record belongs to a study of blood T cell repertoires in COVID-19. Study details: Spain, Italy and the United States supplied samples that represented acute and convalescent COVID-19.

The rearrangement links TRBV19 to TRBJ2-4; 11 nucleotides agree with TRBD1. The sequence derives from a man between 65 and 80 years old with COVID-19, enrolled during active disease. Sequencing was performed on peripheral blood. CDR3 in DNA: TGTGCCAGTACTAATAGGACAGGGGGCGGGAAAAACATTCAGTACTTC. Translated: CASTNRTGGGKNIQYF.